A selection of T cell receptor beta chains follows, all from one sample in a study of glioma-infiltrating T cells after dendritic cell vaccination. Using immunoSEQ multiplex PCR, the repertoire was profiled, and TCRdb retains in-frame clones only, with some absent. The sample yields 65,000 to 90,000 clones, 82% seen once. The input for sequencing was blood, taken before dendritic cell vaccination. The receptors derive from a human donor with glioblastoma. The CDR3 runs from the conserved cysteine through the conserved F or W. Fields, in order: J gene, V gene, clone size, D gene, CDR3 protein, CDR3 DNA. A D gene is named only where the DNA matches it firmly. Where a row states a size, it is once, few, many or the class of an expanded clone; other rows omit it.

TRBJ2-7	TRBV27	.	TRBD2	CASRRGWGGDYEQYF	TGTGCCAGCAGGCGAGGGTGGGGGGGGGACTACGAGCAGTACTTC
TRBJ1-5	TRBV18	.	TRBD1	CASSPDRDQPQHF	TGTGCCAGCTCACCAGACAGGGATCAGCCCCAGCATTTT
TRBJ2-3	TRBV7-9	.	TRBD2	CASSPQGLASTDTQYF	TGTGCCAGCAGCCCTCAAGGACTAGCTAGCACAGATACGCAGTATTTT
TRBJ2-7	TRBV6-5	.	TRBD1	CASRIGTGSYEQYF	TGTGCCAGCAGAATTGGGACAGGGTCCTACGAGCAGTACTTC
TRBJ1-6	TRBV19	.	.	CASNLGREVSPLHF	TGTGCCAGTAATCTGGGAAGGGAGGTTTCACCCCTCCACTTT
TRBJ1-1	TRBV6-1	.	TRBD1	CASSRTGESTEAFF	TGTGCCAGCAGTCGGACAGGGGAAAGCACTGAAGCTTTCTTT
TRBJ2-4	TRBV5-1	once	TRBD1	CASSLGTGAINIQYF	TGCGCCAGCAGCTTAGGGACAGGGGCTATAAACATTCAGTACTTC
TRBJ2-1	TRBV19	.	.	CASNLGQTYNEQFF	TGTGCCAGTAACCTAGGACAGACCTACAATGAGCAGTTCTTC
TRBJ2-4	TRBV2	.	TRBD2	CACGARLAGNIQYF	TGTGCCTGCGGGGCCCGACTAGCCGGAAACATTCAGTACTTC
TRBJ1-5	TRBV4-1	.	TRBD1	CASSQGQGARGNQPQHF	TGCGCCAGCAGCCAGGGACAGGGAGCTAGGGGCAATCAGCCCCAGCATTTT
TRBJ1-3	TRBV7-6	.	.	CASSLYGPPGAHGNTIYF	TGTGCCAGCAGCTTATACGGTCCCCCGGGAGCCCATGGAAACACCATATATTTT
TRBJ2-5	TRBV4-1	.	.	CASSPPGRYQETQYF	TGCGCCAGCAGCCCCCCAGGTCGCTATCAAGAGACCCAGTACTTC
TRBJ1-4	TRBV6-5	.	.	CASSYGSRGKLFF	TGTGCCAGCAGTTACGGTAGCAGGGGAAAACTGTTTTTT
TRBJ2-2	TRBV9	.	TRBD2	CASSGQGLAGALNSNTGELFF	TGTGCCAGCAGCGGCCAGGGGCTAGCGGGGGCTCTAAACTCAAACACCGGGGAGCTGTTTTTT
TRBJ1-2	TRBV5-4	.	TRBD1	CASSPATLGQVNYGYTF	TGTGCCAGCAGCCCAGCTACCCTCGGACAGGTTAACTATGGCTACACCTTC
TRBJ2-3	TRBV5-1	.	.	CASSNTNRARNTQYF	TGCGCCAGCAGCAATACCAACAGGGCCCGAAATACGCAGTATTTT
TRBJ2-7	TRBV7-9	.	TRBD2	CASSLASGGIEQYF	TGTGCCAGCAGCTTAGCTAGCGGGGGTATCGAGCAGTACTTC
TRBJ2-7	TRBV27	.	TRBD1	CASSLWDRGYEQYF	TGTGCCAGCAGTTTATGGGACAGGGGATACGAGCAGTACTTC
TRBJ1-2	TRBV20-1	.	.	CSAQGHLGYTF	TGCAGTGCACAAGGACATCTGGGCTACACCTTC
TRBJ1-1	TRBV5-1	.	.	CASSLSASGVTEAFF	TGCGCCAGCAGCTTGTCTGCGAGCGGGGTCACTGAAGCTTTCTTT
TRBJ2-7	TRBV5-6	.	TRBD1	CASSFRDRSSYEQYF	TGTGCCAGCAGCTTTAGGGACAGGAGCTCCTACGAGCAGTACTTC
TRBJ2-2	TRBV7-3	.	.	CASSLTLANTGELFF	TGTGCCAGCAGCTTAACGCTAGCGAACACCGGGGAGCTGTTTTTT
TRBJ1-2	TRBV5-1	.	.	CASSLDAGRVVYGYTF	TGCGCCAGCAGCTTGGATGCAGGGAGGGTAGTCTATGGCTACACCTTC
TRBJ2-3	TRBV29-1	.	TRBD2	CSVATSGSTDTQYF	TGCAGCGTTGCTACTAGCGGGAGTACAGATACGCAGTATTTT
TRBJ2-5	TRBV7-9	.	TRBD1	CASSLDAGGIQETQYF	TGTGCCAGCAGCTTAGATGCAGGGGGTATCCAAGAGACCCAGTACTTC
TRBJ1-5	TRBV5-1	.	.	CASSLEQGSQPQHF	TGCGCCAGCAGCTTGGAACAGGGCAGTCAGCCCCAGCATTTT
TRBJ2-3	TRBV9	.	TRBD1	CASSAMPGTGGTDTQYF	TGTGCCAGCAGTGCAATGCCGGGGACAGGGGGCACAGATACGCAGTATTTT
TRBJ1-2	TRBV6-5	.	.	CASRADRNYGYTF	TGTGCCAGCAGGGCTGACAGGAACTATGGCTACACCTTC
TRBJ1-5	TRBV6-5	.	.	CASNKDKVNQPQHF	TGTGCCAGCAACAAGGACAAGGTGAATCAGCCCCAGCATTTT
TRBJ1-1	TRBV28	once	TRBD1	CANRDRTNTEAFF	TGTGCCAACCGGGACAGGACTAACACTGAAGCTTTCTTT
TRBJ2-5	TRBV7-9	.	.	CASSPNRGGKETQYF	TGTGCCAGCAGCCCTAACAGGGGGGGGAAAGAGACCCAGTACTTC
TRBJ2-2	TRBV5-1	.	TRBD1	CASSLDRGRGGELFF	TGCGCCAGCAGCCTCGACAGGGGACGCGGCGGGGAGCTGTTTTTT
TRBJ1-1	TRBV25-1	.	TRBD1	CASSAWDRDASEAFF	TGTGCCAGCAGTGCCTGGGACAGGGACGCAAGTGAAGCTTTCTTT
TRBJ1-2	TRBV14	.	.	CASSQDPGRGYTF	TGTGCCAGCAGCCAAGATCCGGGGAGGGGCTACACCTTC
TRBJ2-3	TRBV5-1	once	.	CASSYPSGTDTQYF	TGCGCCAGCAGCTACCCCTCGGGCACAGATACGCAGTATTTT
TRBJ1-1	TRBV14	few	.	CASMPEPRWLNEAFF	TGTGCCAGCATGCCGGAGCCCCGGTGGTTAAATGAAGCTTTCTTT
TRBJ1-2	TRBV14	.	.	CASSRGTNYGYTF	TGTGCCAGCAGCAGGGGGACTAACTATGGCTACACCTTC
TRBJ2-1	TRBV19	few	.	CASRAGYSYNEQFF	TGTGCCAGTAGGGCGGGCTACTCCTACAATGAGCAGTTCTTC